This T cell receptor (beta chain) stems from a study of blood T cell repertoires in COVID-19. Study at large: Donors in the United States, Italy and Spain gave samples during acute or convalescent COVID-19. From T cells, B-cell-depleted T cells, or PBMCs came the material, which was cDNA or gDNA.

With V trimmed by 8 bases and J by 8 bases, 5 bases remained unmatched. Germline CDR1 reads SNHLY; CDR2 reads FYNNEI. This CDR3 has 12 amino acids. The authors' processing: Quantification of nucleated cells was approximated via reference gene primer amplification. The repertoire was sequenced with immunoSEQ multiplex PCR; TCRdb's copy has only in-frame clones and lacks some. The DNA was the basis for D and trimming; V, J and clone size are from that table. The sample lists about 250,000 clones, about 80% occurring once. The V gene is TRBV2, the J gene TRBJ1-4, with TRBD1 matching over 7 bases. The source material was peripheral blood. The origin of this receptor is a man older than 75 with acute or convalescent COVID-19. This chain's CDR3 is CASGTVREKLFF. The CDR3 DNA reads as TGTGCCAGCGGGACAGTGAGGGAAAAACTGTTTTTT. The variable domain in full, with the rest retrieved from reference TRBV2 and TRBJ1-4, is EPEVTQTPSHQVTQMGQEVILRCVPISNHLYFYWYRQILGQKVEFLVSFYNNEISEKSEIFDDQFSVERPDGSNFTLKIRSTKLEDSAMYFCASGTVREKLFFGSGTQLSVL.